Following are 14 T cell receptor beta chains from one sample sequenced in a study of identical twins. From the 5' RACE reads, TCRdb called clonotypes with MiXCR, one entry per CDR3 protein. Of about 810,000 distinct CDR3 sequences listed, 9% to 15% are singletons. These data are also associated with another study on yellow fever vaccine responses in identical twins.

Specimen: PBMCs. These receptors came from a woman aged 18-29 years in good health.

This clonotype was detected a few times. The rearrangement uses TRBV11-1 and TRBJ2-7, with D maybe TRBD2 (6 bases). Germline V gene sequence: CDR1 SGHAT, CDR2 FQDESV (reference sequence). V was pared by 5 bases and J by 2 bases, with 25 bases between. The CDR3 length is 18 residues. The CDR3 DNA reads TGTGCCAGCAGCCGCCTCGGACTAACCGCCTCGTCAGCCTACGAGCAGTACTTC. This sequence encodes CASSRLGLTASSAYEQYF.

The rearrangement uses TRBV7-9 and TRBJ2-1; tentatively, D is TRBD2 (5 bases). CDR3 length: 16 residues. Germline values: CDR1 SEHNR, CDR2 FQNEAQ (reference sequence). Trimming shortened V by 0 bases and J by 5 bases, and 14 bases separated the two germline ends. This CDR3 reads CASSLARTSSDNEQFF. CDR3 nucleotides: TGTGCCAGCAGCTTAGCCCGGACTTCGAGTGACAATGAGCAGTTCTTC.

This clonotype was seen many times. The chain couples TRBV10-3 to TRBJ2-2; 10 positions agree with TRBD2. Germline CDR1 reads ENHRY; CDR2 reads SYGVKD. The CDR3 length is 14 residues. With V trimmed by 7 bases and J by 4 bases, 3 bases remained unmatched. CDR3 region: CAITSGRGTGELFF. For the CDR3, the DNA is TGTGCCATCACTAGCGGGAGAGGCACCGGGGAGCTGTTTTTT.

This clonotype has only one observation. The chain couples TRBV6-5 to TRBJ2-3; either TRBD1 or TRBD2 may supply D (5 bases each). Per the germline V gene, CDR1 is MNHEY and CDR2 is SVGAGI. The V and J ends lost 6 bases and 2 bases respectively, with 15 bases between them. The CDR3 extends over 15 amino acids. The chain's CDR3 is CASSGWGPSTDTQYF. The CDR3 region has the DNA TGTGCCAGCAGCGGTTGGGGACCCTCCACAGATACGCAGTATTTT.

Ten or more counts support this clonotype. V and J are TRBV12-3 or TRBV12-4 and TRBJ1-6; D unresolved. Trimming pared 5 bases from V and 7 bases from J, leaving 9 bases between. CDR3 size: 13 residues. The CDR3 reads CASSHGPNSPLHF. CDR3 nucleotide sequence: TGTGCCAGCAGTCACGGACCAAATTCACCCCTCCACTTT.

This clonotype was found a few times. The chain has TRBV6-5 and TRBJ2-7; a weak D match, TRBD2 (5 bases). Germline V CDR1 and CDR2: MNHEY, SVGAGI. CDR3 size: 12 residues. Trimming took 7 bases from V and 5 from J, leaving 12 bases between them. CDR3 coding DNA: TGTGCCAGCAAGACTATTGGCGACGAGCAGTACTTC. It codes for CASKTIGDEQYF.

This clonotype was seen ten or more times. The rearrangement uses TRBV5-1 and TRBJ2-1; 7 bases match TRBD1. The CDR3 spans 13 residues. V trimming: 6 bases; J trimming: 5 bases; junction bases outside the gene matches: 5. Germline V gene data show CDR1 as SGHRS and CDR2 as YFSETQ. The CDR3 loop reads CASTVQGNNEQFF. CDR3 bases: TGCGCCAGCACGGTACAGGGGAACAATGAGCAGTTCTTC.

The gene calls are TRBV4-2 and TRBJ2-1; TRBD2 agrees at 12 bases. CDR1 LGHNA and CDR2 YNFKEQ come from the germline V gene. The CDR3 spans 15 residues. J gave up 10 bases and V 0 bases, and 4 bases lay outside the gene matches. Here the CDR3 DNA reads TGTGCCAGCAGCCAAGATAGCCTAGCGGGAGGGGAGCAGTTCTTC. Its translation: CASSQDSLAGGEQFF.

This clonotype was detected a few times. The chain recombines TRBV5-1 with TRBJ2-5; TRBD2 might be the D (6 bases). The CDR3 extends over 15 amino acids. V was shortened by 0 bases and J by 3 bases, with 12 bases between the two germline ends. Per the germline V gene, CDR1 is SGHRS and CDR2 is YFSETQ. CDR3 bases: TGCGCCAGCAGCTTGGCCGGGGGAAGGAAAGAGACCCAGTACTTC. Translated: CASSLAGGRKETQYF.

The chain joins TRBV28 to TRBJ2-4; D may be TRBD2 (6 bases). Germline V gene sequence: CDR1 MDHEN, CDR2 SYDVKM. Trimming took 7 bases from V and 5 from J, leaving 12 bases between them. This CDR3 is 13 amino acids long. The CDR3 sequence is CASMAGGQNIQYF. The CDR3 DNA sequence: TGTGCCAGCATGGCCGGGGGACAAAACATTCAGTACTTC.

This clonotype was counted only a few times. The gene calls are TRBV11-2 and TRBJ1-1, with TRBD1 matching over 10 bases. V dropped 3 bases and J dropped 1; count of bases not matched to a gene: 5. The CDR3 contains 16 residues. Per germline, CDR1 SGHAT and CDR2 FQNNGV. CDR3 in DNA: TGTGCCAGCAGCTTCGACAGGGGGCAAGGGAACACTGAAGCTTTCTTT. It encodes CASSFDRGQGNTEAFF.

This clonotype was seen a few times. This chain connects TRBV10-3 to TRBJ2-5; D possibly corresponds to TRBD1 (6 bases). Trimming took 0 bases from V and 4 from J, leaving 12 bases between them. The germline V gene has CDR1 ENHRY and CDR2 SYGVKD. The CDR3 loop spans 15 amino acids. In nucleotides, the CDR3 is TGTGCCATCAGTGAGTCTCAATCCAGGGGAGAGACCCAGTACTTC. It translates to CAISESQSRGETQYF.

CDR3 nucleotides: TGTGCCAGCAGTACGTACCCCCAGACAGAAAAAAACATTCAGTACTTC. Its translation is CASSTYPQTEKNIQYF. V usage is TRBV28 and J usage is TRBJ2-4; tentative D call: TRBD1 (5 bases). Trimming shortened V by 5 bases and J by 4 bases, and 18 bases separated the two germline ends. Germline CDR1 is MDHEN and CDR2 is SYDVKM. The CDR3 covers 16 residues.

This clonotype was recorded at least ten times. The genes are TRBV5-1 and TRBJ1-2; unclear D gene. The length of the CDR3 is 13 residues. Germline V gives CDR1 SGHRS, CDR2 YFSETQ. V lost 0 bases to trimming and J lost 6 bases, with 9 bases between them. CDR3 in amino acids: CASSLVSGNGYTF. For the CDR3, the DNA is TGCGCCAGCAGCTTGGTATCCGGGAATGGCTACACCTTC.